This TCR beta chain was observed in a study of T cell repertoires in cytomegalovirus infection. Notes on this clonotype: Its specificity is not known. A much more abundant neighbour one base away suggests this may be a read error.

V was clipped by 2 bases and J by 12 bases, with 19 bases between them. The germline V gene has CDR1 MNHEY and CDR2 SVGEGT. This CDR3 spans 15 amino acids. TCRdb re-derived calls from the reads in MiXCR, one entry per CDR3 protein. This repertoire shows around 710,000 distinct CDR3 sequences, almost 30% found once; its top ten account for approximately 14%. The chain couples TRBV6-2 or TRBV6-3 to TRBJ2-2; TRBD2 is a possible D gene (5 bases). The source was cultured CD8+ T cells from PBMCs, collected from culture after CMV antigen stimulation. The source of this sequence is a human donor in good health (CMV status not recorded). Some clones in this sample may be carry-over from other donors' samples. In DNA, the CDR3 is TGTGCCAGCAGTTACCCGTCTTGGACTGGCGGAAAGCTGTTTTTT. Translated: CASSYPSWTGGKLFF.